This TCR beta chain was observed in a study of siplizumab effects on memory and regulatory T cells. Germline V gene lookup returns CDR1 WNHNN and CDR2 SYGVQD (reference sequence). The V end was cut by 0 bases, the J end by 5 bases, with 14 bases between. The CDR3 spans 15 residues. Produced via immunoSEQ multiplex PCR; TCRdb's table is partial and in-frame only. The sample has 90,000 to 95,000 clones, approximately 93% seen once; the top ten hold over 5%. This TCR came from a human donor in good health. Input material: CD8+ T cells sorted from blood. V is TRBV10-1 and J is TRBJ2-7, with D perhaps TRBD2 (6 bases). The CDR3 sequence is CASSESAGRKHEQYF. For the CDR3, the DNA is TGCGCCAGCAGTGAGTCGGCAGGGAGGAAGCACGAGCAGTACTTC.